The rows below give T cell receptor beta chains drawn from one sample of a study of PD-L1 blockade in urothelial cancer. Method: immunoSEQ multiplex PCR; TCRdb's copy keeps in-frame clones and lacks some. The data hold roughly 41,000 clones, with 82% observed a single time. Sequenced material: PBMCs, taken around atezolizumab (anti-PD-L1) treatment. The receptors here all came from a man in his sixties with urothelial cancer. CDR3s include the opening cysteine and the closing phenylalanine or tryptophan. D genes are given only for firm matches. Clone size appears in some rows only: once, few, many, or a class for an expanded clone.

.	TRBV7-9	TRBJ1-1	.	TGTGCCAGCAGCTTAGGACAGGACAACACTGAAGCTTTCTTT	CASSLGQDNTEAFF
.	TRBV6-4	TRBJ1-4	.	TGTGCCAGCAGTGACTCGGCAGATAATGAAAAACTGTTTTTT	CASSDSADNEKLFF
TRBD1	TRBV7-9	TRBJ1-5	once	TGTGCCAGCAGTCTGACAGGGGGCCTTGGGGCCCAGCATTTT	CASSLTGGLGAQHF
TRBD2	TRBV10-3	TRBJ2-1	few	TGTGCCATCAGTGGTCGAGCGGGGGGACAAAATGAGCAGTTCTTC	CAISGRAGGQNEQFF
TRBD1	TRBV6-5	TRBJ2-1	.	TGTGCCAGCTCCACCCAGGGGGCGTATAATGAGCAGTTCTTC	CASSTQGAYNEQFF
.	TRBV4-1	TRBJ1-2	.	TGCGCCAGCAGCTTCAAACCAACGACTGATACCTATGGCTACACCTTC	CASSFKPTTDTYGYTF
TRBD1	TRBV29-1	TRBJ1-1	.	TGCAGCGTGAAGACAGGGCCTAGTAGTGCTTTCTTT	CSVKTGPSSAFF
TRBD1	TRBV30	TRBJ2-1	.	TGTGCCTGGAGCAAGAGAACAGGGGAAGGATCCTACAATGAGCAGTTCTTC	CAWSKRTGEGSYNEQFF
TRBD1	TRBV11-2	TRBJ2-7	.	TGTGCCAGCAGCCGCTCCGGGACAGGGACCTACGAGCAGTACTTC	CASSRSGTGTYEQYF
.	TRBV2	TRBJ1-3	.	TGTGCCAGCAGTGCGACGGTGGACTCAGGAAACACCATATATTTT	CASSATVDSGNTIYF
.	TRBV6-5	TRBJ1-1	.	TGTGCCAGCAGCCGCGGGACGTACCTGAACACTGAAGCTTTCTTT	CASSRGTYLNTEAFF
TRBD2	TRBV28	TRBJ2-3	.	TGTGCCAGCAGTTCCCGGCGGGGGGCAATCACAGATACGCAGTATTTT	CASSSRRGAITDTQYF
.	TRBV15	TRBJ2-7	.	TGTGCCACCAGCAGAGATCAGGAATCGACCTACGAGCAGTACTTC	CATSRDQESTYEQYF
.	TRBV4-2	TRBJ2-1	.	TGTGCCAGCAGAGCTTTCGGGGGGCCTTGGCATGAGCAGTTCTTC	CASRAFGGPWHEQFF
.	TRBV27	TRBJ2-2	.	TGTGCCAGCAGTTTGTCCCGGTTATGGGGGCTAAAGACCGGGGAGCTGTTTTTT	CASSLSRLWGLKTGELFF
TRBD2	TRBV5-1	TRBJ2-1	.	TGCGCCAGCAGCAAAACTAGCGGGGTTAACAATGAGCAGTTCTTC	CASSKTSGVNNEQFF
TRBD1	TRBV2	TRBJ2-7	once	TGTGCCAGCAGTGTGGCAGGGGGTTCCTACGAGCAGTACTTC	CASSVAGGSYEQYF
TRBD1	TRBV7-8	TRBJ1-2	.	TGTGCCAGCAGCGCCACAGGGGCTAACTATGGCTACACCTTC	CASSATGANYGYTF
.	TRBV7-9	TRBJ1-1	.	TGTGCCAGCAGCTTAGAGGGGTGGACTGAAGCTTTCTTT	CASSLEGWTEAFF
TRBD1	TRBV6-5	TRBJ2-5	.	TGTGCCAGCAGTCACAGGGGGGAGACCCAGTACTTC	CASSHRGETQYF
.	TRBV5-1	TRBJ2-3	.	TGCGCCAGCAGCCGTGGGGGGCCAGCGGGGCGCACAGATACGCAGTATTTT	CASSRGGPAGRTDTQYF
.	TRBV19	TRBJ1-5	few	TGTGCCAGTAGTACCGGACAGTCTAACCAGCCCCAGCATTTT	CASSTGQSNQPQHF
TRBD1	TRBV2	TRBJ2-1	once	TGTGCCAGCCTTCAGGGGGAGAGCTCCTACAATGAGCAGTTCTTC	CASLQGESSYNEQFF
.	TRBV28	TRBJ2-4	.	TGTGCCAGCAGTTTACAGGGCCTAGTAGGCATTCAGTACTTC	CASSLQGLVGIQYF
TRBD2	TRBV10-1	TRBJ2-1	.	TGCGCCAGCAGTGAGTCAAGGCTAGCGGGGGGAGCTGAGCAGTTCTTC	CASSESRLAGGAEQFF
TRBD1	TRBV6-1	TRBJ1-5	once	TGTGCCAGCAGTGAGACAGGGACAGTGATGCAGCCCCAGCATTTT	CASSETGTVMQPQHF
.	TRBV4-1	TRBJ1-1	once	TGCGCCAGCAGCCAAGATGGGGCAGACCCGAACACTGAAGCTTTCTTT	CASSQDGADPNTEAFF
.	TRBV7-2	TRBJ1-2	.	TGTGCCAGCAGCTTAGACAGCTATGGCTACACCTTC	CASSLDSYGYTF
.	TRBV29-1	TRBJ2-1	few	TGCAGCGTTGCGGACGGGGACAATGAGCAGTTCTTC	CSVADGDNEQFF
TRBD1	TRBV7-8	TRBJ1-3	.	TGTGCCAGCAGCTATGGGACAGGGGATAGTGGAAGTTTT	CASSYGTGDSGSF
.	TRBV6-1	TRBJ2-1	.	TGTGCCAGCAGTGAATACGGGACTGGTTTGAGTGAGCAGTTCTTC	CASSEYGTGLSEQFF
TRBD1	TRBV18	TRBJ1-2	once	TGTGCCAGCTCACTCCGGACAGGAGAAAACTATGGCTACACCTTC	CASSLRTGENYGYTF
.	TRBV27	TRBJ1-2	.	TGTGCCAGCAGCCCTGGACTCACGCTAGAGTACCGGCGCAAGGGCTATGGCTACACCTTC	CASSPGLTLEYRRKGYGYTF
.	TRBV2	TRBJ2-1	.	TGTGCCAGCAGTGTTCGGGGAGCCTCAAAATACAATGAGCAGTTCTTC	CASSVRGASKYNEQFF
TRBD1	TRBV19	TRBJ2-3	.	TGTGCCAGTAGTAGGCTGGGGACAGGGGGGGTTAGCACAGATACGCAGTATTTT	CASSRLGTGGVSTDTQYF
.	TRBV28	TRBJ2-5	.	TGTGCCAGCAGTTTCGGAAGGGGCCCAAGACAAGAGACCCAGTACTTC	CASSFGRGPRQETQYF
.	TRBV19	TRBJ2-7	.	TGTGCCAGTAGTATAGAGGCGGCGTCCTACGAGCAGTACTTC	CASSIEAASYEQYF
TRBD1	TRBV28	TRBJ2-4	.	TGTGCCAGCAGTAACCAGGGGGCGGTGGGCAAAAACATTCAGTACTTC	CASSNQGAVGKNIQYF
.	TRBV29-1	TRBJ2-3	.	TGCAGCGTTGAAGATCGCGCTAGCGGCACAGATACGCAGTATTTT	CSVEDRASGTDTQYF
.	TRBV6-1	TRBJ2-5	.	TGTGCCAGCAGTGAAGCGCTACAGGGTGGCCAGACCCAGTACTTC	CASSEALQGGQTQYF
.	TRBV27	TRBJ1-5	.	TGTGCCAGCGGGTCGGGGACATTTCCCCAGCATTTT	CASGSGTFPQHF
TRBD1	TRBV6-1	TRBJ2-7	.	TGTGCCAGCAGTGATACCGGCAGGGGGCCGATTATGGGGGTCTACGAGCAGTACTTC	CASSDTGRGPIMGVYEQYF
TRBD1	TRBV27	TRBJ1-6	few	TGTGCCAGCAGTTCCCTCCGGGACAGCATTAATTCACCCCTCCACTTT	CASSSLRDSINSPLHF
TRBD2	TRBV6-5	TRBJ2-5	.	TGTGCCAGCAGTTCTCGGGGGGGGGAAGCGGAGACCCAGTACTTC	CASSSRGGEAETQYF
.	TRBV2	TRBJ2-7	medium-sized	TGTGCCAGCGGCTCCGTCACGGGCTACGAGCAGTACTTC	CASGSVTGYEQYF
.	TRBV7-2	TRBJ2-3	.	TGTGCCAGCAGCCTTGTCAGAACGACAAGTGGGACAGATACGCAGTATTTT	CASSLVRTTSGTDTQYF
.	TRBV28	TRBJ1-4	.	TGTGCCAGCAGTTCTGTTGCAACTAATGAAAAACTGTTTTTT	CASSSVATNEKLFF
TRBD1	TRBV28	TRBJ2-5	.	TGTGCCAGCAGTAAAGCTGGACAGGGTCTTCACCAAGAGACCCAGTACTTC	CASSKAGQGLHQETQYF
TRBD1	TRBV5-6	TRBJ2-7	.	TGTGCCAGCAGCTTGTTGGCGGGACAGGGTTCTATCACGGGGGAGCAGTACTTC	CASSLLAGQGSITGEQYF
TRBD1	TRBV4-1	TRBJ2-5	.	TGCGCCAGCAGCCACCCCCGGGACAGTACCCAAGAGACCCAGTACTTC	CASSHPRDSTQETQYF
TRBD1	TRBV5-1	TRBJ1-3	.	TGCGCCAGCAGCTCTACCGGGACAGGGTTCAACACCATATATTTT	CASSSTGTGFNTIYF